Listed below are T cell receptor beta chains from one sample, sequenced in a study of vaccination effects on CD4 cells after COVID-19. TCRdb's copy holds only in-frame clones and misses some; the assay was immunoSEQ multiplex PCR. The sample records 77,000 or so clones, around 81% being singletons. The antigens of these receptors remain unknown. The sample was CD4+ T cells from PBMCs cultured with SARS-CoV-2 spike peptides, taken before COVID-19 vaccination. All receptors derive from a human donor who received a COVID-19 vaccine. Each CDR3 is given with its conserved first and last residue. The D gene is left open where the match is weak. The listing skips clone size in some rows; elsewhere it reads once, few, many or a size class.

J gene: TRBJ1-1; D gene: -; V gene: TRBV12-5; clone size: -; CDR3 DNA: TGTGCTAGCTTACGGGAGGCCACTGAAGCTTTCTTT; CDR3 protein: CASLREATEAFF
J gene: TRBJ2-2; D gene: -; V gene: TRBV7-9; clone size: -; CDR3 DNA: TGTGCCAGCAGCTTATTAGGGGACGGGACCGGGGAGCTGTTTTTT; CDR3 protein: CASSLLGDGTGELFF
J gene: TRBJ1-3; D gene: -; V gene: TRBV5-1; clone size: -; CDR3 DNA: TGCGCCAGCAGCGAAACCCGGCCAGGCGCCGGAAACACCATATATTTT; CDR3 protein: CASSETRPGAGNTIYF
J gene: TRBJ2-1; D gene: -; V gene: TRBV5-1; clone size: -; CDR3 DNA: TGCGCCAGCAGCCAGGACGGCGGTTTCTACAATGAGCAGTTCTTC; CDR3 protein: CASSQDGGFYNEQFF
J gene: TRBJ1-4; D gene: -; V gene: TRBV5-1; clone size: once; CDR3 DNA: TGCGCCAGCAGCTTGGAAGGGACAAGTAATGAAAAACTGTTTTTT; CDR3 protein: CASSLEGTSNEKLFF
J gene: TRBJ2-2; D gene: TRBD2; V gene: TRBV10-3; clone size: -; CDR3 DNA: TGTGCCATCACACCCTCCACTAGCGGGGGCGGGGAGCTGTTTTTT; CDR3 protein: CAITPSTSGGGELFF
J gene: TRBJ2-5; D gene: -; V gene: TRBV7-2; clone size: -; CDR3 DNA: TGTGCCAGCAGCCCGGACCAGCAAGAGACCCAGTACTTC; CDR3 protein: CASSPDQQETQYF
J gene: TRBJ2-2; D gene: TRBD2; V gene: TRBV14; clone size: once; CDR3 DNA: TGTGCCAGCAGCCAAGTGGCGGGGGGGGCCGGGGAGCTGTTTTTT; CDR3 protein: CASSQVAGGAGELFF
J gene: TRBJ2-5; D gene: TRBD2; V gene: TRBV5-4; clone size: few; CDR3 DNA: TGTGCCAGCACCCTGAGGGCGGGGGGGCCGGAGACCCAGTACTTC; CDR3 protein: CASTLRAGGPETQYF
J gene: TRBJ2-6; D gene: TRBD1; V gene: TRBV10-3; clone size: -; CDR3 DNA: TGTGCCACCGCCGAGGCCCTACTGACAGGGCCTGGGGCCAACGTCCTGACTTTC; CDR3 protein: CATAEALLTGPGANVLTF
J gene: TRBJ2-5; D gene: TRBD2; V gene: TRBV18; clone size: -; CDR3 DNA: TGTGCCAGCTCACCAGTAGCGGGGGGTTTCCAAGAGACCCAGTACTTC; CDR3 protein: CASSPVAGGFQETQYF